The 18 T cell receptor beta chains listed next were all sequenced from one sample in a study of tumor and adjacent non-tumor tissue in lung cancer. TCRbeta libraries were built with three rounds of nested PCR, modified from ARM-PCR. Via MiXCR, TCRdb re-called the multiplex PCR reads, giving one row per CDR3 protein. This table holds approximately 66,000 distinct CDR3 sequences, roughly two thirds found once. This sample's RNA came from whole unsorted tissue. The normal lung tissue was taken more than 3 cm from the tumor edge. Specimen: distant non-tumor lung tissue. All receptors derive from a man in his 70s with non-small cell lung cancer.

This clonotype was recorded a few times. A single base separates this from a much larger clone, so it may be a read error. This chain uses TRBV6-1 with TRBJ2-1; possible D gene TRBD1, 5 bases. The CDR3 is 16 residues long. V was cut by 9 bases and J by 6 bases, with 24 bases left in between. The V gene's germline CDR1 is MNHNS and CDR2 SASEGT. CDR3 residues: CASTFDSQRVCNEQFF. The CDR3 DNA reads TGTGCCAGTACATTCGACAGCCAACGGGTCTGCAATGAGCAGTTCTTC.

About this clonotype itself: A read error may produce the germline difference seen at one junction end. The chain links TRBV11-2 to TRBJ2-5; D is uncertain. The CDR3 loop spans 14 amino acids. CDR1 SGHAT and CDR2 FQNNGV come from the germline V gene. The CDR3 DNA follows: TGTACCAGCAGCTTAGATTCCTTACGGGAGACCCAGTACTTC. This sequence encodes CTSSLDSLRETQYF.

As concerns this clonotype: A much larger clone sits a single nucleotide away, making a read error possible. This chain connects TRBV19 to TRBJ1-4; D gene uncertain. The CDR3 runs to 16 residues. V was shortened by 0 bases and J by 3 bases, with 11 bases between the two germline ends. The germline V gene encodes CDR1 LNHDA and CDR2 SQIVND (reference sequence). The CDR3 reads CASSIDRYKPNEKLFF. The CDR3 DNA is TGTGCCAGTAGTATAGATCGGTACAAGCCTAATGAAAAACTGTTTTTT. Complete variable domain (other parts from reference TRBV19 and TRBJ1-4): DGGITQSPKYLFRKEGQNVTLSCEQNLNHDAMYWYRQDPGQGLRLIYYSQIVNDFQKGDIAEGYSVSREKKESFPLTVTSAQKNPTAFYLCASSIDRYKPNEKLFFGSGTQLSVL.

Turning to this clonotype: A read error may be the cause here, since a much bigger clone is one base away. The V gene is TRBV5-4, the J gene TRBJ2-5; 8 nucleotides agree with TRBD2. The germline V gene encodes CDR1 SGHNT and CDR2 YYREEE (reference sequence). This CDR3 region has 15 residues. The CDR3 loop reads CASSFGGARQESQYF. CDR3 nucleotide sequence: TGTGCCAGCAGCTTCGGGGGGGCAAGACAAGAGAGCCAGTACTTC.

This clonotype was detected once. A much larger clone lies a single base off, so this may be a read error. This chain uses TRBV29-1 with TRBJ1-1; 11 nucleotides line up with TRBD1. Germline lookup yields CDR1 SQVTM and CDR2 ANQGSEA. This CDR3 has 15 amino acids. V lost 4 bases and J lost 4; bases outside the gene matches: 8. Here the CDR3 reads CSVVETGQGATEAFF. As DNA, the CDR3 is TGCAGCGTTGTAGAAACTGGACAGGGGGCCACTGAAGCTTTCTTT.

V and J are TRBV29-1 and TRBJ2-7, with D hard to call. CDR1 is SQVTM, CDR2 ANQGSEA, per germline. CDR3 length: 13 residues. The DNA of the CDR3 is TGCAACGTCGTCCGGGCCGATATTTACGAGCAGTACTTC. It translates to CNVVRADIYEQYF.

This clonotype appeared a few times. This chain connects TRBV5-4 to TRBJ2-1, with 11 bases aligning to TRBD2. The V segment lost 0 bases and the J segment 0 bases; nucleotides outside the gene matches: 5. The CDR3 loop spans 18 amino acids. CDR1 SGHNT and CDR2 YYREEE come from the germline V gene (reference sequence). CDR3 coding DNA: TGTGCCAGCAGCTTGGCGACTAGCGGGACGAGCTCCTACAATGAGCAGTTCTTC. Its translation: CASSLATSGTSSYNEQFF. Full variable domain (rest looked up from reference TRBV5-4 and TRBJ2-1): ETGVTQSPTHLIKTRGQQVTLRCSSQSGHNTVSWYQQALGQGPQFIFQYYREEENGRGNFPPRFSGLQFPNYSSELNVNALELDDSALYLCASSLATSGTSSYNEQFFGPGTRLTVL.

This clonotype was detected many times. The rearrangement joins TRBV7-2 to TRBJ2-2; 10 nucleotides line up with TRBD2. Trimming at V came to 5 bases and at J to 6 bases, leaving 15 bases not matched to a gene. The germline V gene has CDR1 SGHTA and CDR2 FQGNSA. The CDR3 is 18 amino acids. This chain's CDR3 is CASSRGGLAGERAGELFF. The CDR3 coding sequence is TGTGCCAGCAGCAGAGGAGGGCTAGCGGGAGAGAGGGCCGGGGAGCTGTTTTTT.

CDR3 nucleotide sequence: TGTGCCAGCAGATTTTCCGGTATAGGAATGTACGCCGGGGAGCTGTTTTTT. Translated: CASRFSGIGMYAGELFF. The rearrangement uses TRBV6-5 and TRBJ2-2; D unresolved. V was clipped by 6 bases and J by 6 bases, with 23 bases between them. CDR1 is MNHEY and CDR2 is SVGAGI in the germline V gene. The CDR3 has 17 amino acids.

The chain has TRBV20-1 and TRBJ1-5, with D possibly matching TRBD1 (5 bases). CDR1 DFQATT and CDR2 SNEGSKA come from the germline V gene (reference sequence). This CDR3 has 14 amino acids. V lost 6 bases, J lost 6 bases, and 18 bases lay in between. The CDR3 reads CSAPMGGISQPQHF. The CDR3 DNA follows: TGCAGTGCCCCGATGGGGGGGATCAGTCAGCCCCAGCATTTT.

As regards this clonotype: This could be a read error, since a much larger clone is one nucleotide away. V and J are TRBV5-6 and TRBJ2-5, with D unclear. The CDR3 spans 15 residues. CDR1 and CDR2 (germline): SGHDT, YYEEEE. V shed 6 bases and J shed 0 bases, with 15 bases lying between them. CDR3 protein: CASTRLTLYQETQYF. For the CDR3, the DNA is TGTGCCAGCACCAGACTGACATTGTACCAAGAGACCCAGTACTTC.

Of note for this clonotype: A read error is possible here, since a much larger clone lies one base away. The chain combines TRBV2 with TRBJ1-2; 7 positions agree with TRBD1. The CDR3 spans 15 residues. The germline gives CDR1 SNHLY, CDR2 FYNNEI. The CDR3: CDSSEPRGQGFGYTF. The CDR3 DNA reads TGTGACAGCAGCGAACCGAGGGGGCAGGGGTTCGGCTACACCTTC.

Points on this clonotype: The germline gene is not matched at one end of the junction; a read error may be the cause. The chain uses TRBV20-1 and TRBJ2-7; D remains ambiguous. Germline-derived CDR1 and CDR2 are DFQATT and SNEGSKA (reference sequence). This CDR3 is built from 15 residues. The CDR3 loop is CTATPEALTSYEQYF. As DNA, the CDR3 is TGCACTGCTACCCCAGAGGCACTTACCTCCTACGAGCAGTACTTC.

Concerning this clonotype itself: The junction departs from germline at one end; a sequencing error may be responsible. The chain joins TRBV5-1 to TRBJ2-2; 9 bases agree with TRBD1. Germline assignment: CDR1 SGHRS and CDR2 YFSETQ. The CDR3 contains 16 residues. As DNA, the CDR3 is TGCACCAGCAGCTTGAGACAGGGGGGAAACACTGGGGAGCTGTTTTTC. Residues: CTSSLRQGGNTGELFF.

About this clonotype: A much larger clone differs from this one at a single base, so this may be a read error. The rearrangement joins TRBV28 to TRBJ1-2, with D maybe TRBD1 (5 bases). Germline V CDR1 and CDR2: MDHEN, SYDVKM. The length of the CDR3 is 13 residues. The V end lost 3 bases, the J end lost 7 bases, and 12 bases lay between the germline ends. The CDR3 sequence: CASSLADGAGYTF. CDR3 bases: TGTGCCAGCAGTTTGGCGGACGGGGCTGGCTACACCTTC.

This clonotype was seen ten or more times. This chain joins TRBV5-6 and TRBJ2-3; no reliable D call. The CDR3 consists of 14 residues. Germline V gives CDR1 SGHDT, CDR2 YYEEEE. V lost 4 bases and J 4 bases, leaving 13 bases between the germline ends. The CDR3 DNA is TGTGCCAGCAGCCTTTTTCTATCGGCAGATACGCAGTATTTT. Its protein is CASSLFLSADTQYF.

Of note for this clonotype: With a much larger clone just one base away, this may be a read error. The rearrangement links TRBV14 to TRBJ2-7; the D is unclear. The CDR3 length is 12 residues. V lost 4 bases and J lost 6, with 10 bases in between. Germline loops: CDR1 SGHDN, CDR2 FVKESK. The DNA of the CDR3 is TGTGCCAGCAGCCCTTACAAGGGCGAGCAGTACTTC. The encoded protein is CASSPYKGEQYF.

This clonotype was counted ten times or more. The chain recombines TRBV24-1 with TRBJ2-1; the D is unclear. CDR1 and CDR2 (germline): KGHDR, SFDVKD. This CDR3 region has 17 residues. The V gene lost 3 bases and the J gene lost 1 base, with 15 bases spanning the gap. The CDR3 nucleotides read TGTGCCACCAGTGATGTCCTGGGGTCTAGTTCCTACAATGAGCAGTTCTTC. As protein: CATSDVLGSSSYNEQFF.